Listed below are T cell receptor beta chains from one sample, sequenced in a study of CD8+CD57+ T cells in acquired aplastic anemia. One entry per CDR3 protein, called by TCRdb with MiXCR from the reads. This table has about 160,000 distinct CDR3 sequences, roughly 48% appearing once. Sequencing was carried out using sorted CD4+, CD8+, or CD8+CD57+ T cells (not recorded which) from PBMCs. Source of these receptors: a human donor in good health. The CDR3 runs from the conserved cysteine through the conserved F or W. The order of the fields is D gene, J gene, clone size, V gene, CDR3 DNA, CDR3 protein. The D gene is left open where the match is weak. Clone size is stated in some rows and not others, as once, few, many or a class when expanded.

NA TRBJ1-4 NA TRBV6-1 TGTGCCAGCAGTGGTTCAGCCACAACTAATGAAAAACTGTTTTTT CASSGSATTNEKLFF
NA TRBJ2-1 NA TRBV29-1 TGCAGCGTACAGGTAACCTACAATGAGCAGTTCTTC CSVQVTYNEQFF
TRBD2 TRBJ2-1 NA TRBV19 TGTGCCAGTAATCCGGGACTAGGAAATGAGCAGTTCTTC CASNPGLGNEQFF
TRBD1 TRBJ1-1 many TRBV7-9 TGTGCCAGCAGCAGAGGACAGGGAGGGACTGAAGCTTTCTTT CASSRGQGGTEAFF
NA TRBJ2-7 many TRBV5-8 TGTGCCAGCAGCCCAGGAGAGAGGGGGGGCCTCTACGAGCAGTACTTC CASSPGERGGLYEQYF
NA TRBJ1-2 many TRBV6-1 TGTGCCAGCAGTGAGGGGGACCGAAATCTGGGCTACACCTTC CASSEGDRNLGYTF
NA TRBJ1-1 NA TRBV2 TGTGCCAGCAGGTCCCAGACTGCAGCGAACACTGAAGCTTTCTTT CASRSQTAANTEAFF
NA TRBJ2-3 few TRBV24-1 TGTGCCACCAGTGACCCGGCTAGCACAGATACGCAGTATTTT CATSDPASTDTQYF
NA TRBJ2-7 NA TRBV24-1 TGTGCCACCAGTGATGATATTGGGGAGCAGTACTTC CATSDDIGEQYF
TRBD2 TRBJ2-1 few TRBV6-1 TGTGCCAGCACGGGCCTTGCGGGGGTCAAAAATGAGCAGCTCTTC CASTGLAGVKNEQLF
NA TRBJ2-1 many TRBV7-4 TGTGCCAGCATCGTCGGCGGGGCGAAATACAATGAGCAGTTCTTC CASIVGGAKYNEQFF
NA TRBJ2-2 few TRBV6-1 TGTGCCAGCAGTCCGCGGACACCTAACACCGGGGAGCTGTTTTTT CASSPRTPNTGELFF
NA TRBJ1-5 NA TRBV12-3/TRBV12-4 TGTGCCAGCAGTTTAGCGGGGCAGGGCAATCAGCCCCAGCATTTT CASSLAGQGNQPQHF
TRBD1 TRBJ1-4 few TRBV11-3 TGTGCCAGCAGTACGACAGGGGGCGGGGGGGAAAAACTGTTTTTT CASSTTGGGGEKLFF
NA TRBJ2-3 many TRBV12-3/TRBV12-4 TGTGCCAGCAGTTCAGATACGCAGTATTTT CASSSDTQYF
TRBD1 TRBJ1-6 NA TRBV19 TGTGCCAGTAGTATTGGGACAGGGAATTCACCCCTCCACTTT CASSIGTGNSPLHF
TRBD1 TRBJ2-7 many TRBV20-1 TGCAGTGCAAACGGACAGGACTACGAGCAGTACTTC CSANGQDYEQYF
NA TRBJ2-5 many TRBV5-8 TGTGCCAGCAGCTTGGGAGTGGCCAGGGGTGGAGAGACCCAGTACTTC CASSLGVARGGETQYF
TRBD2 TRBJ2-3 few TRBV5-1 TGCGCCAGCAGCCTCGGGGCTAGCGGGGGCGGGGGCACAGATACGCAGTATTTT CASSLGASGGGGTDTQYF
NA TRBJ1-3 once TRBV5-1 TGCGCCAGCAGCGGCGGAAACACCCTATATTTT CASSGGNTLYF
NA TRBJ2-2 many TRBV12-3/TRBV12-4 TGTGCCAGCAGTGTCGCCGGACAAACGAACACCGGGGAGCTGTTTTTT CASSVAGQTNTGELFF
NA TRBJ2-3 NA TRBV6-2/TRBV6-3 TGTGCCAGCAGTTACTCCGAAAACACAGATACGCAGTATTTT CASSYSENTDTQYF
TRBD1 TRBJ1-2 NA TRBV18 TGTGCCAGCTCACCCGCAGGGGGCGCGGGCTACACCTTC CASSPAGGAGYTF
NA TRBJ2-3 NA TRBV19 TGTGCCAGTAGTACTTCGGGACTCTACACAGATACGCAGTATTTT CASSTSGLYTDTQYF
NA TRBJ2-3 NA TRBV4-2 TGTGCCAGCAGCCAAGGTGAGGGGGGCGGCACAGATACGCAGTATTTT CASSQGEGGGTDTQYF
NA TRBJ2-7 many TRBV2 TGTGCCAGCAGTGAAGCGGGAGAGCAGTACTTC CASSEAGEQYF
NA TRBJ1-6 NA TRBV24-1 TGTGCCACCAGTATGGGGCGGGATAATTCACCCCTCCACTTT CATSMGRDNSPLHF
NA TRBJ1-6 many TRBV12-3/TRBV12-4 TGTGCCAGCAGCTCTGTACAGGGAGGAAATTCACCCCTCCACTTT CASSSVQGGNSPLHF
TRBD2 TRBJ2-5 few TRBV20-1 TGCAGTGCTTCGAAAAGCGGGGGGTTGGAGACCCAGTACTTC CSASKSGGLETQYF
NA TRBJ1-1 NA TRBV29-1 TGCAGCGTCCTCCCAGCGGATATGGTCACTGAAGCTTTCTTT CSVLPADMVTEAFF
TRBD2 TRBJ2-7 many TRBV3-1 TGTGCCAGCAGCCGCCGAACTAGCGACGAGCAGTACTTC CASSRRTSDEQYF
NA TRBJ2-3 NA TRBV20-1 TGCAGTGCTAGTTACAGGGGAGGAGATACGCAGTATTTT CSASYRGGDTQYF
NA TRBJ2-5 once TRBV6-1 TGTGCCAGCAGGATGAGTAGCGAGGCAAGAGAGACCCAGTACTTC CASRMSSEARETQYF
NA TRBJ1-1 NA TRBV5-1 TGCGCCAGCAGCTTGAACCTATTGAACACTGAAGCTTTCTTT CASSLNLLNTEAFF
NA TRBJ2-1 few TRBV15 TGTGCCACCAGCGGAGAGGCATTGAGCTCCTACAATGAGCAGTTCTTC CATSGEALSSYNEQFF
TRBD2 TRBJ2-2 NA TRBV25-1 TGTGCCAGCAGTGAATGGACTAGCGGGAACACCGGGGAGCTGTTTTTT CASSEWTSGNTGELFF
NA TRBJ2-3 many TRBV12-3/TRBV12-4 TGTGCCAGCAGTTTGACAGGCGGATCTGGCACAGATACGCAGTATTTT CASSLTGGSGTDTQYF
NA TRBJ1-1 many TRBV7-2 TGTGCCAGCAGCTTAGTGGGCGGGCAGAACACTGAAGCTTTCTTT CASSLVGGQNTEAFF
NA TRBJ2-1 NA TRBV7-2 TGTGCCAGCAGCCGAACAGGGAATGGTGAGCAGTTCTTC CASSRTGNGEQFF
TRBD1 TRBJ2-7 many TRBV20-1 TGCAGTGCTAGAGGGGACAGGACGATGTACGAGCAGTACTTC CSARGDRTMYEQYF
NA TRBJ2-1 many TRBV29-1 TGCAGCGTTGAAGGGGGGGAACTCTACAATGAGCAGTTCTTC CSVEGGELYNEQFF
NA TRBJ2-1 many TRBV5-1 TGCGCCAGCAGCCTGGGGGAAATAGGGGGTGTCCCACACAATGAGCAGTTCTTC CASSLGEIGGVPHNEQFF
NA TRBJ2-7 NA TRBV20-1 TGCAGTGCTCTCGCAGACAGTTCCTACGAGCAGTACTTC CSALADSSYEQYF
NA TRBJ2-1 few TRBV30 TGTGCCTATGGATACAATGAGCAGTTCTTC CAYGYNEQFF
TRBD1 TRBJ1-6 many TRBV11-2 TGTGCCAGCAGCTTAGTGACAGGGGATGGGAATTCACCCCTCCACTTT CASSLVTGDGNSPLHF
NA TRBJ2-5 NA TRBV10-3 TGTGCCATCAGGCCGGACCTACAAGAGACCCAGTACTTC CAIRPDLQETQYF
NA TRBJ2-7 few TRBV25-1 TGTGCCAGCAGTGTGGGGGGCCACGAGCAGTACTTC CASSVGGHEQYF
NA TRBJ1-2 NA TRBV7-8 TGTGCCAGCTTACGTTCTGGGGATACGGGCTACACCTTC CASLRSGDTGYTF
NA TRBJ2-7 once TRBV13 TGTGCCAGCAGTCCACGCGGACAGTCCTACGAGCAGTACTTC CASSPRGQSYEQYF
NA TRBJ2-6 many TRBV7-6 TGTGCCAGCAGCCCGACCAGCTCTGGGGCCAACGTCCTGACTTTC CASSPTSSGANVLTF
NA TRBJ2-7 few TRBV2 TGTGCCACCGGTCCGGCGGCAACCTACGAGCAGTACTTC CATGPAATYEQYF
TRBD2 TRBJ2-1 NA TRBV5-1 TGCGCCAGCAGCTTCGGACTAGCGGGAGGCGGCGAGCAGTTCTTC CASSFGLAGGGEQFF
NA TRBJ2-7 NA TRBV29-1 TGCAGCGTTGTGGGGGGGGCTAGCTTGGGCGAGCAGTACTTC CSVVGGASLGEQYF
NA TRBJ2-3 once TRBV9 TGTGCCAGCAGCCCAAGGGGAAGAGCTAGCACAGATACGCAGTATTTT CASSPRGRASTDTQYF
TRBD2 TRBJ2-3 NA TRBV2 TGTGCTAGCAAAAGCGGGAGGAGCACAGATACGCAGTATTTT CASKSGRSTDTQYF
TRBD1 TRBJ2-5 many TRBV13 TGTGCCAGCAGCTTCCTTGGGACAGAAGAGACCCAGTACTTC CASSFLGTEETQYF
TRBD1 TRBJ1-6 few TRBV3-1 TGTGCCAGCAGCCGGGACAGGAGGGACCATTCACCCCTCCACTTT CASSRDRRDHSPLHF